One sample yielded the 27 T cell receptor beta chains listed below, sequenced in a study of T cell changes during pregnancy in multiple sclerosis (dated by TCRdb to between 2017 and 2020). The library was built by means of the immunoSEQ multiplex PCR assay. The table was pulled from immuneACCESS by TCRdb, which kept in-frame rearrangements only. Such tables lose some clones; where checked, under half of the loss comes from unresolved V genes, and the rest has no known cause. The sample table lists over 50,000 clones, about 92% of them with a count of one. The ten largest clonotypes hold 0.25% of the sample. The specimen comprised CD4+ T cells from peripheral blood mononuclear cells, sampled in the third trimester of pregnancy. The receptor set was obtained from a female donor with multiple sclerosis, enrolled in a pregnancy study.

The V and J genes are TRBV10-3 and TRBJ2-7, with 8 bases matching TRBD2. CDR3 size: 14 residues. CDR1 ENHRY and CDR2 SYGVKD come from the germline V gene. The ends lost 6 bases at V and 4 bases at J; junction bases unmatched: 8. The CDR3 is CAIRSGSGSYEQYF. CDR3 coding DNA: TGTGCCATCAGAAGCGGGAGCGGGTCTTACGAGCAGTACTTC.

The chain is built from TRBV4-1 and TRBJ2-7; 10 nucleotides align to TRBD2. V dropped 0 bases and J dropped 5; count of bases not matched to a gene: 7. The CDR3 covers 16 residues. CDR1 and CDR2 (germline): MGHRA, YSYEKL. CDR3 in amino acids: CASSQDRASGGDEQYF. In DNA form, the CDR3 reads TGCGCCAGCAGCCAAGATAGGGCTAGCGGGGGTGACGAGCAGTACTTC.

The rearrangement links TRBV5-1 to TRBJ2-7; D may be TRBD2 (6 bases). The CDR3 is made up of 15 amino acids. Looked up from germline, CDR1 is SGHRS and CDR2 is YFSETQ. V lost 1 base to trimming and J lost 1 base, with 12 bases between them. The DNA of the CDR3 is TGCGCCAGCAGCTTGAGGGGCCGGGGGTCCTACGAGCAGTACTTC. This translates into CASSLRGRGSYEQYF.

The chain employs TRBV7-2 and TRBJ1-1; D is possibly TRBD1 (5 bases). In germline, CDR1 is SGHTA, CDR2 FQGNSA. V was trimmed by 5 bases and J by 3 bases, leaving 13 bases between them. The CDR3 contains 14 residues. The CDR3 here is CASSPLGGDTEAFF. Here the CDR3 DNA reads TGTGCCAGCAGCCCCCTGGGGGGAGACACTGAAGCTTTCTTT.

The V and J genes are TRBV2 and TRBJ2-1; a possible D gene is TRBD1 (5 bases). The CDR3 is 16 residues long. Germline CDR1 SNHLY, CDR2 FYNNEI. Trimming stripped 6 bases from V and 0 bases from J, with 15 bases between. The CDR3 spells CASSGRGSRSYNEQFF. For the CDR3, the DNA is TGTGCCAGCAGCGGAAGGGGCAGCCGCTCCTACAATGAGCAGTTCTTC.

This clone was seen only a few times. The J gene is TRBJ1-1, the V gene TRBV6-1; 11 bases fit TRBD1. V was pared by 7 bases and J by 1 base, with 5 bases of the junction left unmatched. This CDR3 contains 15 residues. Per the germline V gene, CDR1 is MNHNS and CDR2 is SASEGT. The CDR3 DNA follows: TGTGCCAGCATTAGGACAGGGGGCGGGAACACTGAAGCTTTCTTT. The encoded protein is CASIRTGGGNTEAFF.

This rearrangement joins TRBV18 to TRBJ1-4; tentative D call: TRBD1 (5 bases). Trimming took off 2 bases at V and 0 bases at J, with 10 bases between the two ends. This CDR3 has 16 amino acids. Looked up from germline, CDR1 is KGHSH and CDR2 is LQKENI. The CDR3 reads CASSPFGAATNEKLFF. Here the CDR3 DNA reads TGTGCCAGCTCACCATTTGGGGCCGCAACTAATGAAAAACTGTTTTTT. The full variable domain, completed using reference TRBV18 and TRBJ1-4, is NAGVMQNPRHLVRRRGQEARLRCSPMKGHSHVYWYRQLPEEGLKFMVYLQKENIIDESGMPKERFSAEFPKEGPSILRIQQVVRGDSAAYFCASSPFGAATNEKLFFGSGTQLSVL.

The J gene is TRBJ2-2, the V gene TRBV7-3, with 10 positions matching TRBD2. The J segment lost 4 bases and the V segment lost 1 base, leaving 6 bases of the junction unmatched. CDR1 is SGHTA, CDR2 FQGTGA, per germline. The CDR3 covers 17 residues. CDR3 in amino acids: CASSLNRASGSTGELFF. In DNA, the CDR3 is TGTGCCAGCAGCTTAAATAGGGCTAGCGGGAGCACCGGGGAGCTGTTTTTT. The full variable domain, its missing parts supplied by reference TRBV7-3 and TRBJ2-2, is GAGVSQTPSNKVTEKGKYVELRCDPISGHTALYWYRQSLGQGPEFLIYFQGTGAADDSGLPNDRFFAVRPEGSVSTLKIQRTERGDSAVYLCASSLNRASGSTGELFFGEGSRLTVL.

The CDR3 DNA reads TGTGCCAGCAGCCCCCGAGTCTGGACAGGCAAAGATGGCTACACCTTC. Protein: CASSPRVWTGKDGYTF. The chain employs TRBV5-5 and TRBJ1-2; 7 bases agree with TRBD1. Trimming at V came to 4 bases and at J to 6 bases, leaving 15 bases not matched to a gene. Germline V gives CDR1 SGHKS, CDR2 YYEKEE (reference sequence). The CDR3 sequence is 16 residues long.

This chain uses TRBV29-1 with TRBJ2-3; a weak D match, TRBD1 (6 bases). Looked up from germline, CDR1 is SQVTM and CDR2 is ANQGSEA. This CDR3 spans 13 amino acids. Trimming pared 6 bases from V and 1 base from J, leaving 11 bases between. CDR3 sequence: CSVGEGGTDTQYF. CDR3 nucleotide sequence: TGCAGCGTCGGAGAGGGGGGCACAGATACGCAGTATTTT.

The genes are TRBV5-4 and TRBJ2-3, with TRBD2 identical over 7 bases. Germline trimming cut 4 bases from V and 2 bases from J; bases unmatched to any gene: 7. CDR1 and CDR2 (germline): SGHNT, YYREEE (reference sequence). This CDR3 is 15 amino acids long. CDR3 coding DNA: TGTGCCAGCAGCGATTTGACTAGCTCCACAGATACGCAGTATTTT. Translation gives CASSDLTSSTDTQYF.

The chain joins TRBV7-8 to TRBJ2-1, with TRBD2 identical over 13 bases. With V trimmed by 5 bases and J by 6 bases, 10 bases remained unmatched. The CDR3 has 17 residues. Germline loops: CDR1 SGHVS, CDR2 FQNEAQ. The CDR3 protein is CASSRGTSGVDGNEQFF. DNA of the CDR3: TGTGCCAGCAGCCGCGGGACTAGCGGGGTGGATGGCAATGAGCAGTTCTTC.

This chain joins TRBV19 and TRBJ2-7; TRBD1 might be the D (6 bases). CDR3 length: 14 amino acids. Germline CDR1 and CDR2: LNHDA and SQIVND (reference sequence). Trimming stripped 3 bases from V and 2 bases from J, with 11 bases between. The CDR3 DNA reads TGTGCCAGTAGTATCAGGGACAAGCCCTACGAGCAGTACTTC. Translating gives CASSIRDKPYEQYF.

The chain joins TRBV6-6 to TRBJ2-7, with TRBD1 matching over 9 bases. Germline loops: CDR1 MNHNY, CDR2 SVGAGI (reference sequence). The CDR3 runs 14 residues. V was clipped by 6 bases and J by 5 bases; unmatched bases: 8. The CDR3 reads CASRFTGGQNEQYF. Here the CDR3 DNA reads TGTGCCAGCAGGTTCACAGGGGGCCAGAACGAGCAGTACTTC.

This sequence joins TRBV18 and TRBJ1-2; no clear D. Trimming cost V 2 bases and J 8 bases, with 15 bases left between them. The germline V gene has CDR1 KGHSH and CDR2 LQKENI. This CDR3 contains 14 residues. CDR3 region: CASSPWQVLEGYTF. For the CDR3, the DNA is TGTGCCAGCTCACCATGGCAGGTTTTAGAAGGCTACACCTTC.

Comment on this clone: One end of the junction is discordant with germline, which a read error may explain. The chain uses TRBV4-2 and TRBJ1-6; the D gene is possibly TRBD1 (5 bases). CDR3 size: 14 residues. Germline V gives CDR1 LGHNA, CDR2 YNFKEQ. This CDR3 is CASSQDVLQTAVNF. The CDR3, as DNA: TGTGCCAGCAGCCAAGATGTTCTCCAGACAGCCGTAAACTTT.

The genes are TRBV7-3 and TRBJ2-5; 9 bases align to TRBD2. CDR3 length: 16 amino acids. Per germline, CDR1 SGHTA and CDR2 FQGTGA. The V segment lost 0 bases and the J segment 1 base; nucleotides outside the gene matches: 3. The CDR3 DNA sequence: TGTGCCAGCAGCTTAACTAGCGGGGGTCTCCAAGAGACCCAGTACTTC. Translation: CASSLTSGGLQETQYF.

The V call is TRBV27, the J call TRBJ1-4; TRBD1 matches 7 bases. This CDR3 comprises 15 residues. Trimming at V came to 6 bases and at J to 7 bases, leaving 11 bases not matched to a gene. Germline V gene lookup returns CDR1 MNHEY and CDR2 SMNVEV (reference sequence). As DNA, the CDR3 is TGTGCCAGCAGGGGTTCAGGGGGTCGGGGTGAAAAACTGTTTTTT. It yields the protein CASRGSGGRGEKLFF.

CDR3 protein: CASSQVNRAPYEQYF. CDR3 in DNA: TGCGCCAGCAGCCAAGTGAACAGGGCGCCCTACGAGCAGTACTTC. The chain joins TRBV4-1 to TRBJ2-7; D possibly corresponds to TRBD1 (6 bases). Germline-derived CDR1 and CDR2 are MGHRA and YSYEKL. V was trimmed by 1 base and J by 2 bases, leaving 12 bases between them. The CDR3 is 15 residues long.

The chain couples TRBV4-2 to TRBJ1-3; a weak D match, TRBD1 (5 bases). Trimming took 1 base from V and 0 from J, leaving 16 bases between them. In germline, CDR1 is LGHNA, CDR2 YNFKEQ. This CDR3 comprises 18 residues. The CDR3 DNA is TGTGCCAGCAGCCAAGGACCCTCTAGGGGTAGCTCTGGAAACACCATATATTTT. Its translation is CASSQGPSRGSSGNTIYF.

The V and J genes are TRBV2 and TRBJ2-7, with 9 bases matching TRBD2. The CDR3 is made up of 15 amino acids. V was clipped by 1 base and J by 5 bases; unmatched bases: 6. Per the germline V gene, CDR1 is SNHLY and CDR2 is FYNNEI. CDR3: CASSEEARTSDEQYF. The CDR3 DNA is TGTGCCAGCAGTGAAGAAGCTAGGACTAGCGACGAGCAGTACTTC.

This chain uses TRBV19 with TRBJ2-1; TRBD2 matches at 10 bases. Germline assignment: CDR1 LNHDA and CDR2 SQIVND (reference sequence). With V trimmed by 1 base and J by 4 bases, 10 bases remained unmatched. The CDR3 runs to 18 residues. CDR3: CASSIGLSGGALYNEQFF. Here the CDR3 DNA reads TGTGCCAGTAGTATAGGATTGAGCGGGGGGGCCCTATACAATGAGCAGTTCTTC.

The count of this clone is one. The CDR3, as DNA: TGTGCCAGCAGTGAGGCTAGCGGGAGATGGGAGACCCAGTACTTC. It translates to CASSEASGRWETQYF. The chain couples TRBV25-1 to TRBJ2-5; 10 positions match TRBD2. The CDR3 extends over 15 amino acids. The germline V gene encodes CDR1 MGHDK and CDR2 SYGVNS. V lost 3 bases to trimming and J lost 5 bases; unmatched junction nucleotides: 6.

This clone was recorded once. The rearrangement uses TRBV6-5 and TRBJ2-3, with D possibly being TRBD2 (6 bases). This CDR3 contains 15 residues. V dropped 7 bases and J dropped 2 bases, with 16 bases sitting between them. Germline V gene sequence: CDR1 MNHEY, CDR2 SVGAGI. In DNA form, the CDR3 reads TGTGCCAGCACTCCCCTGGGGGGACTCACAGATACGCAGTATTTT. Protein product: CASTPLGGLTDTQYF.

The chain is built from TRBV18 and TRBJ2-7; D is unresolved. Between the trimmed V and J ends, which lost 6 bases and 5 bases, there was a span of 14 bases. Germline V CDR1 and CDR2: KGHSH, LQKENI. There are 13 residues in the CDR3. The CDR3 coding sequence is TGTGCCAGCTCCCCGGTAAATAACCACGAGCAGTACTTC. Translated: CASSPVNNHEQYF. The entire variable domain, with the rest obtained from reference TRBV18 and TRBJ2-7, is as follows: NAGVMQNPRHLVRRRGQEARLRCSPMKGHSHVYWYRQLPEEGLKFMVYLQKENIIDESGMPKERFSAEFPKEGPSILRIQQVVRGDSAAYFCASSPVNNHEQYFGPGTRLTVT.

The J gene is TRBJ1-5, the V gene TRBV28; the D gene is possibly TRBD1 (6 bases). The CDR3 extends over 14 amino acids. Germline V lookup: CDR1 MDHEN, CDR2 SYDVKM. Trimming left V 1 base short and J 6 bases short, with 10 bases between. The CDR3 loop is CASSLSGAGQPQHF. The CDR3 bases are TGTGCCAGCAGTTTATCAGGGGCGGGTCAGCCCCAGCATTTT.

The V call is TRBV7-6, the J call TRBJ2-7, with 9 bases aligning to TRBD1. Germline values: CDR1 SGHVS, CDR2 FNYEAQ. The junction had 3 bases not matched to a gene; V was cut back by 0 bases and J by 3 bases. CDR3 length: 15 amino acids. CDR3 sequence reads: CASSLAGQGNYEQYF. In DNA, the CDR3 is TGTGCCAGCAGCTTAGCGGGACAGGGAAACTACGAGCAGTACTTC.